Below, 18 T cell receptor beta chains from the same sample are listed, as sequenced in a study of blood T cell repertoires in COVID-19. Profiling relied on immunoSEQ multiplex PCR, and the TCRdb table lists in-frame clones only, not all of them. The table includes 50,000 or so clones, roughly 87% detected once. Sequenced sample: peripheral blood. These receptors were obtained from a human donor with active COVID-19. The donor label of this sample is uncertain.

The rearrangement uses TRBV7-9 and TRBJ2-3, with TRBD2 matching over 7 bases. Germline V gives CDR1 SEHNR, CDR2 FQNEAQ (reference sequence). Unmatched junction bases numbered 10, after V lost 2 bases and J lost 2 bases. The CDR3 spans 17 residues. The CDR3 nucleotides read TGTGCCAGCAGCTTAAACTTACGAACTAGCGTCACAGATACGCAGTATTTT. Amino acids: CASSLNLRTSVTDTQYF. The whole variable domain, filled in from reference TRBV7-9 and TRBJ2-3, reads DTGVSQNPRHKITKRGQNVTFRCDPISEHNRLYWYRQTLGQGPEFLTYFQNEAQLEKSRLLSDRFSAERPKGSFSTLEIQRTEQGDSAMYLCASSLNLRTSVTDTQYFGPGTRLTVL.

The chain combines TRBV24-1 with TRBJ2-7, with TRBD1 matching 8 bases. The CDR3 sequence is 13 residues long. CDR1 and CDR2 from the germline V gene are KGHDR and SFDVKD. V shed 11 bases and J 4 bases; nucleotides not matched to a gene: 9. CDR3: CAKGQGNEYEQYF. Written as DNA, the CDR3 is TGTGCCAAAGGACAGGGCAACGAATACGAGCAGTACTTC.

This chain uses TRBV4-3 with TRBJ1-3; D gene unclear. The germline gives CDR1 LGHNA, CDR2 YSLEER. V was shortened by 1 base and J by 0 bases, with 10 bases between the two germline ends. This CDR3 has 16 residues. CDR3 residues: CASSQGSQSSGNTIYF. The CDR3 DNA sequence: TGCGCCAGCAGCCAAGGTTCACAGAGCTCTGGAAACACCATATATTTT.

Only a few counts were recorded for this clone. The chain has TRBV7-9 and TRBJ1-6; 7 bases line up with TRBD1. With 5 bases clipped from V and 5 bases from J, the junction kept 12 bases outside the gene matches. Per the germline V gene, CDR1 is SEHNR and CDR2 is FQNEAQ (reference sequence). There are 17 residues in the CDR3. The DNA of the CDR3 is TGTGCCAGCAGCACCGCCCTTCTGGGACAGCATAATTCACCCCTCCACTTT. Its protein product is CASSTALLGQHNSPLHF.

The J gene is TRBJ2-3, the V gene TRBV5-1, with 9 bases matching TRBD2. The trim removed 5 bases at V and 6 bases at J, leaving 7 bases unmatched. Germline V lookup: CDR1 SGHRS, CDR2 YFSETQ. The CDR3 consists of 14 residues. The CDR3 sequence is CASRFAGGSDTQYF. The CDR3 coding sequence is TGCGCCAGCAGGTTTGCGGGGGGGTCTGATACGCAGTATTTT. The whole variable domain, remainder taken from reference TRBV5-1 and TRBJ2-3, is KAGVTQTPRYLIKTRGQQVTLSCSPISGHRSVSWYQQTPGQGLQFLFEYFSETQRNKGNFPGRFSGRQFSNSRSEMNVSTLELGDSALYLCASRFAGGSDTQYFGPGTRLTVL.

This clone was observed a single time. This rearrangement joins TRBV6-4 to TRBJ2-1; weak D call: TRBD1 (5 bases). V shed 2 bases and J shed 10 bases, with 12 bases lying between them. This CDR3 has 13 residues. Germline lookup yields CDR1 MRHNA and CDR2 SNTAGT. The CDR3 DNA is TGTGCCAGCAGTGACGGGGCCCCAGGGGAGCAGTTCTTC. It codes for CASSDGAPGEQFF.

The V call is TRBV14, the J call TRBJ2-7, with 10 positions matching TRBD2. This CDR3 has 14 amino acids. Germline V gene data show CDR1 as SGHDN and CDR2 as FVKESK. J gave up 2 bases and V 4 bases, and 2 bases lay outside the gene matches. The CDR3 sequence: CASSLAGGTYEQYF. CDR3 sequence (DNA): TGTGCCAGCAGCCTAGCGGGGGGAACCTACGAGCAGTACTTC.

The V gene is TRBV5-1, the J gene TRBJ1-2; 8 nucleotides align to TRBD1. Trimming took 0 bases from V and 8 from J; bases not matched to a gene: 6. The CDR3 spans 14 residues. Germline CDR1 and CDR2: SGHRS and YFSETQ. The CDR3 bases are TGCGCCAGCAGCTTGGATCGGCAGGGGGCGGGCTACACCTTC. This translates into CASSLDRQGAGYTF.

This clone was seen only once. The chain is built from TRBV6-1 and TRBJ2-2; no reliable D call. CDR3 length: 16 amino acids. Germline CDR1 MNHNS, CDR2 SASEGT. V lost 1 base to trimming and J lost 0 bases, with 9 bases between them. The CDR3 DNA reads TGTGCCAGCAGTGAAGATGTGACAACGAACACCGGGGAGCTGTTTTTT. It is translated as CASSEDVTTNTGELFF.

This clone was seen a few times. CDR3 protein: CATSDTAGGDDEKLFF. In nucleotides, the CDR3 is TGTGCCACCAGTGACACTGCAGGGGGCGATGATGAAAAACTGTTTTTT. V gene TRBV24-1 combines with J gene TRBJ1-4; 8 bases match TRBD1. Germline-derived CDR1 and CDR2 are KGHDR and SFDVKD. After removal of 4 bases from V and 6 bases from J, the junction contained 9 bases not matched to a gene. CDR3 length: 16 residues.

The V gene is TRBV18, the J gene TRBJ1-1; TRBD1 aligns across 8 bases. Germline-derived CDR1 and CDR2 are KGHSH and LQKENI. The CDR3 runs to 13 residues. The V gene end was trimmed by 4 bases and the J gene end by 7 bases; junction bases not matched to a gene: 5. The CDR3 nucleotides read TGTGCCAGCTCACAATTGGGACAGGATGAAGCTTTCTTT. Amino acid sequence: CASSQLGQDEAFF.

The V gene is TRBV29-1, the J gene TRBJ2-7; TRBD1 aligns across 9 bases. This CDR3 spans 12 amino acids. The germline V gene has CDR1 SQVTM and CDR2 ANQGSEA. Germline trimming cut 4 bases from V and 8 bases from J; bases unmatched to any gene: 6. The CDR3 DNA is TGCAGCGTTGGGGGGGGACAGGGTAAGCAGTACTTC. This codes for CSVGGGQGKQYF.

The chain has TRBV7-2 and TRBJ2-3; 7 bases fit TRBD2. The CDR3 is made up of 21 amino acids. The germline CDR1 and CDR2 sequences are SGHTA and FQGNSA. V dropped 0 bases and J dropped 5; count of bases not matched to a gene: 23. CDR3 amino acids: CASSLAGTSAARLRSRDTQYF. The CDR3 DNA follows: TGTGCCAGCAGCTTAGCCGGAACTAGCGCAGCGCGGTTAAGGTCCCGAGATACGCAGTATTTT.

Remarks on this clone: The final CDR3 position lacks the conserved phenylalanine or tryptophan, pointing to a likely read error. The limits of the CDR3 on the DNA are not certain, so only TCRdb's listed CDR3 is given. The rearrangement links TRBV24-1 to TRBJ1-1. Germline V lookup: CDR1 KGHDR, CDR2 SFDVKD. Ends included, the CDR3 has 12 residues. The CDR3 region is CATSDSGRVLTL.

This clone was seen a handful of times. This chain connects TRBV18 to TRBJ1-1, with TRBD1 matching 9 bases. Per germline, CDR1 KGHSH and CDR2 LQKENI. The CDR3 is 14 amino acids. J lost 5 bases, V lost 6 bases, and 7 bases had no gene match. The CDR3 protein is CASSPGQGRTEAFF. CDR3 bases: TGTGCCAGCTCCCCGGGACAGGGAAGGACTGAAGCTTTCTTT.

This clone was seen only once. The chain combines TRBV7-2 with TRBJ2-2; 8 bases line up with TRBD2. The junction had 3 bases not matched to a gene; V was cut back by 4 bases and J by 5 bases. Germline V gene sequence: CDR1 SGHTA, CDR2 FQGNSA. The length of the CDR3 is 14 residues. CDR3 region: CASSSGGVTGELFF. DNA for the CDR3: TGTGCCAGCAGCTCCGGGGGGGTTACCGGGGAGCTGTTTTTT.

J is TRBJ2-1 and V is TRBV9; 7 bases line up with TRBD2. Germline V lookup: CDR1 SGDLS, CDR2 YYNGEE. The trim removed 1 base at V and 5 bases at J, leaving 9 bases unmatched. The CDR3 is made up of 16 amino acids. The CDR3 coding sequence is TGTGCCAGCAGCGTACAACCCCTGGGACTAAACAATGAGCAGTTCTTC. It is translated as CASSVQPLGLNNEQFF.

J is TRBJ2-3 and V is TRBV29-1; TRBD2 aligns across 12 bases. Germline loops: CDR1 SQVTM, CDR2 ANQGSEA. The CDR3 runs to 16 residues. V gave up 5 bases and J gave up 2 bases; unmatched junction bases: 8. In DNA form, the CDR3 reads TGCAGCGTTCCAGAACTAGCGGGGGGCCCCACAGATACGCAGTATTTT. Translating it yields CSVPELAGGPTDTQYF.